Listed here is a single T cell receptor beta chain. The antigen is unknown. The PCR had 60 Vbeta and 13 Jbeta primers. The repertoire was sequenced with immunoSEQ multiplex PCR; TCRdb's copy has only in-frame clones and lacks some. The sample contains about 130,000 clones, around 80% of which appear only once. These data are taken from a study of cytomegalovirus exposure and HLA in healthy donors. Findings and limits, study-wide: Cytomegalovirus-associated status was assigned to approximately 160 TCR beta chains. In terms of immune exposure information, only CMV serostatus was available. When analyzed later, a missense DCLRE1C variant was found to be linked to TCR beta V- and J-gene trimming.

This CDR3 has 14 amino acids. V was trimmed by 3 bases and J by 3 bases, leaving 12 bases between them. Germline CDR1 MGHRA, CDR2 YSYEKL. The TCR sequence derives from a man aged 50-60 years in good health and CMV-seronegative. Sequenced: PBMCs. The rearrangement joins TRBV4-1 to TRBJ2-7, with D tentatively TRBD1 (5 bases). CDR3 loop: CASSQKDTGYEQYF. CDR3 nucleotides: TGCGCCAGCAGCCAGAAGGACACGGGCTACGAGCAGTACTTC.